This TCR beta chain was identified in a study of blood T cell repertoires in COVID-19. The wider study: The samples span acute and convalescent COVID-19 from the United States, Italy and Spain.

Unmatched junction bases numbered 1, after V lost 4 bases and J lost 3 bases. The germline CDR1 and CDR2 sequences are SEHNR and FQNEAQ (reference sequence). CDR3 length: 14 amino acids. Some clones are missing from TCRdb's copy, which holds only in-frame ones; the method was immunoSEQ multiplex PCR. This sample carries 99,000 or so clones, roughly 91% of them seen once, and the ten largest clones take 4% to 6%. The rearrangement links TRBV7-9 to TRBJ2-5; TRBD2 aligns across 11 bases. The sequencing sample was made of peripheral blood. The TCR sequence derives from a human donor in a cohort sampled during active COVID-19. CDR3 region: CASSSSGRKETQYF. The DNA of the CDR3 is TGTGCCAGCAGCTCTAGCGGGAGGAAAGAGACCCAGTACTTC. The whole variable domain, filled in from reference TRBV7-9 and TRBJ2-5, reads DTGVSQNPRHKITKRGQNVTFRCDPISEHNRLYWYRQTLGQGPEFLTYFQNEAQLEKSRLLSDRFSAERPKGSFSTLEIQRTEQGDSAMYLCASSSSGRKETQYFGPGTRLLVL.